What follows is one T cell receptor beta chain and its context. There are many counts of this clonotype. There is no known antigen for this receptor. No much larger clonotype is one base removed from it; base qualities were not supplied. This record comes from a study of T cells in Graves' hyperthyroidism and ophthalmopathy (dated by TCRdb to between 2019 and 2020). With regard to the full study: Peripheral blood was sampled at the time of initial diagnosis, prior to any treatment. A discovery cohort of about a hundred patients, approximately 45 with Graves' ophthalmopathy and approximately 55 with stable Graves' hyperthyroidism, was used to find distinguishing TCR V-J signatures. An independent validation cohort of about 20 hyperthyroidism patients and over 15 patients who later progressed to ophthalmopathy tested prospective prediction of ophthalmopathy. The roughly 90 discovery patients were divided at random into training and test sets in a 7:3 ratio. In roughly six Graves' hyperthyroidism patients, the study also compared T-cell repertoires from thyroid tissue with T-cell repertoires from blood. After sampling, hyperthyroidism patients received methimazole starting at 30 mg daily, and ophthalmopathy patients received high-dose intravenous methylprednisolone. The paper reports TCR Vbeta CDR3 sequencing of 135 peripheral blood samples: over 40 ophthalmopathy, some 80 hyperthyroidism and some 17 progressor patients.

General findings and caveats noted by the study authors: No statistical method was used to fix the sample size in advance, and group allocation was not hidden from the investigators. In validation, progression to ophthalmopathy was predicted by the model with nearly 71% sensitivity and 72% to 85% specificity, a median of roughly six months before onset. Most expanded thyroid clonotypes (frequency above 0.001) were also detected in blood, suggesting blood repertoires may reflect thyroid immune responses. Ophthalmopathy was separated from stable hyperthyroidism by a 13 V-J signature model, with approximately 86% sensitivity and about 84% specificity obtained in cross-validation and 80%/75% obtained in testing.

A patient counted as having stable Graves' hyperthyroidism if no progression to ophthalmopathy occurred over 18 months of follow-up. The hyperthyroidism patients were between 18 and 65 years old and newly diagnosed, with a disease duration of less than 2 months. Exclusion was applied to patients with uncontrolled infections, other autoimmune diseases, pregnancy or lactation. Diagnoses were based on clinical symptoms, serum thyroxine and TRAb, thyroid ultrasound and orbital computed tomography. PBMCs were separated from 7.5 to 10 ml of fresh peripheral blood using Ficoll-Paque density gradient centrifugation. Trizol reagent was used to extract total RNA, and RNA quality was then checked on an Agilent 2100 Bioanalyzer. TCR beta CDR3 regions were amplified from RNA transcripts. A first-round RT-PCR of the TCR CDR3 used the HTBI primer set with the Qiagen OneStep RT-PCR kit. Libraries were constructed in a second round of multiplex PCR, after which size selection and purification were performed. The libraries were sequenced on an Illumina HiSeq2000 using paired-end 100 bp reads. The authors' pipeline ran thus. SOAPnuke was used to process the raw data, removing reads that contained adapters or uncalled bases, had a mean Phred below 15, or lacked an exact match to the constant primer or identifier. COPE v1.2.5 was used to merge high-quality paired reads, and clonotypes were defined as unique nucleotide sequences. Clonotypes were aligned to IMGT TRBV, TRBD and TRBJ reference segments using MiTCR v1.1. Analysis was restricted to V-J combinations with a frequency above 0.0001, which covered 98% to 99.2% of repertoires. The TCS score was defined as F50 (clonal expansion) divided by E x V (chaos), with BLOSUM62-based TCRdist calculated between CDR3 peptides within each V-J. Welch's t-statistics and random forest reduced around 510 V-J features to some 14, which were used in a naive Bayes classifier (R e1071). The public reads were quality trimmed at Q25 with fastp and then assembled into clones with MiXCR by TCRdb, keeping productive beta chains. Records with the same CDR3 protein are collapsed into one entry carrying the most frequent genes and DNA. These V and J calls derive from TCRdb rather than the authors' analysis. This sample lists some 270,000 distinct CDR3 sequences; roughly 15% were detected once. The ten largest clones capture 7% to 9.5% of the sample.

CDR1 DFQATT and CDR2 SNEGSKA were looked up in the germline V gene (reference sequence). Measured from the cysteine to the phenylalanine, the CDR3 is 12 residues long. The kept DNA is CDR3 alone, 36 bases in frame from the first base. V is clipped by 3 bases and J by 4 bases, and the sequence between their germline boundaries is 9 bases long. This clonotype was sampled from a woman in her forties with Graves' hyperthyroidism. Sequencing used blood. The rearrangement combines TRBV20-1 with TRBJ2-5; confidence is insufficient to name the D gene. The DNA sequence is given as TGCAGTGCTAGTCACCAGAGAGAGACCCAGTACTTC. Translated, this is CSASHQRETQYF.